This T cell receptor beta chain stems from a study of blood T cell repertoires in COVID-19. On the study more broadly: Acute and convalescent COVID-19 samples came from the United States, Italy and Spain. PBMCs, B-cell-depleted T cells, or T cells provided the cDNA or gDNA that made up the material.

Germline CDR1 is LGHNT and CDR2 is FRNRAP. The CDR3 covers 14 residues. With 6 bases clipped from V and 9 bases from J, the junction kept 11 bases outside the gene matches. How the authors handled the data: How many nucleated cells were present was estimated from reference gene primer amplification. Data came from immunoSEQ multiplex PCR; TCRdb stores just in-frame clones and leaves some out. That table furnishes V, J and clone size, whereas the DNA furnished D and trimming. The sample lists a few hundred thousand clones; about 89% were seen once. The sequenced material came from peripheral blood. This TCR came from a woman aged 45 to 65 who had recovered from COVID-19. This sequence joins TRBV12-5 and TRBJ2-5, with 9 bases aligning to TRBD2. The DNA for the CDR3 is TGTGCTAGTGGCCTCGCGAGTAGCGGGAGTTCCCAGTACTTC. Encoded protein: CASGLASSGSSQYF.